The 20 T cell receptor beta chains in this list originate from one sample, sequenced in a study of T cell repertoires in cytomegalovirus infection (dated by TCRdb to between 2018 and 2020). TCRdb names Illumina HiSeq 1500 as the instrument used. TCRdb reran the public reads through fastp at Q25 and MiXCR, keeping productive beta chains. Rows are unified per CDR3 protein, each entry keeping the most common DNA and genes. In all, the sample holds roughly 250,000 distinct CDR3 sequences, and approximately 24% of those were seen once. About 20% of the sample comes from the top ten. Material for sequencing was CD8+ T cells from PBMCs. These receptors originate from a human donor in good health (CMV status not recorded). Some clones in this sample may be carry-over from other donors' samples.

The chain carries TRBV6-2 or TRBV6-3 and TRBJ1-2; 9 bases map to TRBD1. Trimming at V came to 6 bases and at J to 5 bases, leaving 10 bases not matched to a gene. The CDR3 length is 15 residues. CDR1 and CDR2 (germline): MNHEY, SVGEGT. CDR3 DNA sequence: TGTGCCAGCAGCCCGGACAGGGGCGTGTGGTATGGCTACACCTTC. This gives the protein CASSPDRGVWYGYTF.

This clonotype was recorded a few times. This CDR3 reads CASSLTGGDTEAFF. CDR3 DNA: TGTGCCAGCAGCTTAACAGGGGGAGATACTGAAGCTTTCTTT. This rearrangement joins TRBV7-9 to TRBJ1-1, with 8 bases that match TRBD1. V lost 2 bases, J lost 5 bases, and 4 bases stayed unmatched. Germline CDR1 SEHNR, CDR2 FQNEAQ (reference sequence). CDR3 length: 14 residues.

This clonotype was seen more than once but under ten times. The V and J genes are TRBV6-6 and TRBJ1-1; D possibly corresponds to TRBD1 (5 bases). The CDR3 is made up of 15 amino acids. With 0 bases removed from V and 7 bases from J, the gap between germline ends came to 15 bases. CDR1 and CDR2 from the germline V gene are MNHNY and SVGAGI (reference sequence). CDR3 in DNA: TGTGCCAGCAGTTACTCGGGGGTGGGGAATGATGAAGCTTTCTTT. Translated, it gives CASSYSGVGNDEAFF.

This clonotype was counted only a few times. The rearrangement joins TRBV5-1 to TRBJ1-6; D unresolved. CDR1 and CDR2 (germline): SGHRS, YFSETQ. Trimming shortened V by 0 bases and J by 10 bases, and 17 bases separated the two germline ends. The CDR3 covers 16 residues. CDR3 residues: CASSLGGQQTYSPLHF. Here the CDR3 DNA reads TGCGCCAGCAGCTTGGGAGGGCAGCAGACCTACTCACCCCTCCACTTT.

This CDR3 is CAWSPFLAGNTGELFF. Here the CDR3 DNA reads TGTGCCTGGAGTCCTTTCCTAGCGGGGAACACCGGGGAGCTGTTTTTT. The gene calls are TRBV30 and TRBJ2-2, with 8 bases lining up with TRBD2. After removal of 2 bases from V and 1 base from J, the junction contained 6 bases not matched to a gene. Germline V lookup: CDR1 GTSNPN, CDR2 SVGIG (reference sequence). The CDR3 has 16 amino acids.

This sequence joins TRBV5-1 and TRBJ2-7, with 9 bases that match TRBD2. V lost 0 bases and J lost 2; bases outside the gene matches: 3. Germline CDR1 is SGHRS and CDR2 is YFSETQ. This CDR3 has 15 amino acids. This CDR3 reads CASSLASGTAYEQYF. The CDR3 DNA sequence: TGCGCCAGCAGCTTGGCTAGCGGGACCGCCTACGAGCAGTACTTC. The entire variable domain, with the rest obtained from reference TRBV5-1 and TRBJ2-7, is as follows: KAGVTQTPRYLIKTRGQQVTLSCSPISGHRSVSWYQQTPGQGLQFLFEYFSETQRNKGNFPGRFSGRQFSNSRSEMNVSTLELGDSALYLCASSLASGTAYEQYFGPGTRLTVT.

V and J are TRBV2 and TRBJ1-1; tentatively, D is TRBD1 (6 bases). Germline V CDR1 and CDR2: SNHLY, FYNNEI. Deletions cut 7 bases from V and 4 bases from J, with 7 bases between. The CDR3 is 11 amino acids. DNA for the CDR3: TGTGCCAGCATGGGGGCCACTGAAGCTTTCTTT. It specifies CASMGATEAFF.

This clonotype has a handful of counts. This chain connects TRBV29-1 to TRBJ1-1; 7 bases fit TRBD1. Trimming at V came to 7 bases and at J to 0 bases, leaving 8 bases not matched to a gene. The CDR3 contains 14 residues. CDR1 and CDR2 (germline): SQVTM, ANQGSEA. The CDR3 DNA follows: TGCAGCGCCACAGGGGAAAGTTTGAACACTGAAGCTTTCTTT. It codes for CSATGESLNTEAFF. Full variable domain (missing parts from reference TRBV29-1 and TRBJ1-1): SAVISQKPSRDICQRGTSLTIQCQVDSQVTMMFWYRQQPGQSLTLIATANQGSEATYESGFVIDKFPISRPNLTFSTLTVSNMSPEDSSIYLCSATGESLNTEAFFGQGTRLTVV.

This clonotype was observed at least ten times. The V gene is TRBV7-2, the J gene TRBJ1-4, with D unclear. Deletions cut 1 base from V and 0 bases from J, with 6 bases between. The CDR3 contains 15 residues. The V gene's germline CDR1 is SGHTA and CDR2 FQGNSA. The CDR3 DNA follows: TGTGCCAGCAGCTTAGGGGTGTCAACTAATGAAAAACTGTTTTTT. Amino acid sequence: CASSLGVSTNEKLFF.

V and J are TRBV13 and TRBJ2-1; no reliable D call. The CDR3 has 14 residues. Deletions cut 1 base from V and 12 bases from J, with 16 bases between. The germline V gene encodes CDR1 PRHDT and CDR2 FYEKMQ (reference sequence). The CDR3 spells CASSLVPGLDGQFF. CDR3 DNA: TGTGCCAGCAGCTTAGTACCGGGCCTCGACGGGCAGTTCTTC.

At least ten counts were recorded for this clonotype. This chain uses TRBV27 with TRBJ2-7; 9 nucleotides align to TRBD1. Germline V gene sequence: CDR1 MNHEY, CDR2 SMNVEV (reference sequence). The CDR3 contains 14 residues. V lost 6 bases to trimming and J lost 3 bases; unmatched junction nucleotides: 6. In nucleotides, the CDR3 is TGTGCCAGCAGCCGGGGACAGGGCTTCTACGAGCAGTACTTC. Encoded protein: CASSRGQGFYEQYF.

This clonotype has just a few counts. This rearrangement joins TRBV12-3 or TRBV12-4 to TRBJ1-3; weak D call: TRBD1 (5 bases). Trimming took off 5 bases at V and 2 bases at J, with 13 bases between the two ends. The CDR3 is made up of 15 amino acids. CDR3 residues: CASSHGGSAGNTIYF. The CDR3 bases are TGTGCCAGCAGTCACGGGGGTTCCGCTGGAAACACCATATATTTT.

This clonotype has just a few counts. This chain uses TRBV27 with TRBJ2-1, with 8 bases matching TRBD2. Unmatched junction bases numbered 2, after V lost 3 bases and J lost 1 base. The CDR3 loop spans 15 amino acids. The germline V gene has CDR1 MNHEY and CDR2 SMNVEV (reference sequence). CDR3 nucleotide sequence: TGTGCCAGCAGTTTTAGACTAGCGTCCTACAATGAGCAGTTCTTC. Translation gives CASSFRLASYNEQFF.

Many counts were recorded for this clonotype. The chain recombines TRBV6-5 with TRBJ1-1, with 10 positions matching TRBD1. The CDR3 is 14 residues long. With 6 bases clipped from V and 7 bases from J, the junction kept 8 bases outside the gene matches. Per germline, CDR1 MNHEY and CDR2 SVGAGI. The CDR3 DNA reads TGTGCCAGCAGGGCCGGGACAGGGGTAATTGAAGCTTTCTTT. Its protein product is CASRAGTGVIEAFF.

The V and J genes are TRBV7-9 and TRBJ2-7; perhaps TRBD1 as D (6 bases). Germline loops: CDR1 SEHNR, CDR2 FQNEAQ (reference sequence). Trimming pared 0 bases from V and 3 bases from J, leaving 12 bases between. CDR3 length: 15 residues. The CDR3 reads CASSLAPGHLYEQYF. CDR3 sequence (DNA): TGTGCCAGCAGCTTAGCGCCGGGACATCTCTACGAGCAGTACTTC.

CDR3 in DNA: TGTGCCAGCAGCTGGACGGTCCTTGACGAGCAGTACTTC. It yields the protein CASSWTVLDEQYF. The chain combines TRBV28 with TRBJ2-7; the D is unclear. Germline lookup yields CDR1 MDHEN and CDR2 SYDVKM. Trimming pared 6 bases from V and 5 bases from J, leaving 14 bases between. The CDR3 spans 13 residues.

In this sample, this clonotype turned up a few times. The chain has TRBV5-4 and TRBJ2-3, with a weak D call TRBD1 (5 bases). Trimming removed 1 base from V and 5 bases from J, with 8 bases in between. From germline, CDR1 is SGHNT and CDR2 YYREEE (reference sequence). CDR3 length: 13 residues. CDR3 loop: CASSLWGGDTQYF. CDR3 DNA sequence: TGTGCCAGCAGCTTGTGGGGCGGAGATACGCAGTATTTT.

This clonotype was counted many times. In DNA form, the CDR3 reads TGCGCCAGCAGCCAAGCCACAGACTACGAGCAGTACTTC. The encoded protein is CASSQATDYEQYF. V is TRBV4-1 and J is TRBJ2-7; no definite D call. Germline V gives CDR1 MGHRA, CDR2 YSYEKL. The CDR3 sequence is 13 residues long. V dropped 1 base and J dropped 3 bases, with 7 bases sitting between them.

This clonotype was seen only a few times. The V gene is TRBV7-9, the J gene TRBJ2-7, with unresolved D. The germline CDR1 and CDR2 sequences are SEHNR and FQNEAQ (reference sequence). V was clipped by 5 bases and J by 3 bases, with 8 bases between them. The CDR3 is 12 amino acids. CDR3 nucleotide sequence: TGTGCCAGCAGCCCCAACCGCTACGAGCAGTACTTC. Its translation is CASSPNRYEQYF.

The V call is TRBV30, the J call TRBJ1-1; weak D call: TRBD1 (5 bases). Trimming removed 2 bases at V and 1 base at J, with 11 bases between. Looked up from germline, CDR1 is GTSNPN and CDR2 is SVGIG (reference sequence). The CDR3 contains 14 residues. In nucleotides, the CDR3 is TGTGCCTGGAGTCGCCGGGGGTGGAACACTGAAGCTTTCTTT. It yields the protein CAWSRRGWNTEAFF.